Below are 9 T cell receptor beta chains sequenced from a single sample in a study of T cell responses to AZD1222 COVID-19 vaccine. Here immunoSEQ multiplex PCR was the method, and the copy in TCRdb shows in-frame clones only, minus some. The sample carries roughly 160,000 clones, approximately 92% recorded once. Sequenced here: peripheral blood, sampled on day 0 of AZD1222 vaccination. The receptors were gathered from an adult in good health.

The rearrangement joins TRBV30 to TRBJ1-2; the D gene is possibly TRBD1 (5 bases). This CDR3 region has 14 residues. Germline CDR1 reads GTSNPN; CDR2 reads SVGIG (reference sequence). Between the trimmed V and J ends, which lost 4 bases and 4 bases, there was a span of 16 bases. DNA of the CDR3: TGTGCCTGGACCGTAACAGGACCAGGCTATGGCTACACCTTC. Its translation: CAWTVTGPGYGYTF. Filled out from reference TRBV30 and TRBJ1-2, the complete variable domain reads SQTIHQWPATLVQPVGSPLSLECTVEGTSNPNLYWYRQAAGRGLQLLFYSVGIGQISSEVPQNLSASRPQDRQFILSSKKLLLSDSGFYLCAWTVTGPGYGYTFGSGTRLTVV.

This clone was seen just once. V usage is TRBV5-4 and J usage is TRBJ1-6, with D perhaps matching TRBD1 (5 bases). CDR3 length: 14 amino acids. Germline CDR1 SGHNT, CDR2 YYREEE (reference sequence). The germline V and J ends were trimmed by 2 bases and 9 bases, with 12 bases remaining between them. The CDR3 is CASSFGTGRSPLHF. CDR3 bases: TGTGCCAGCAGCTTCGGGACCGGCCGTTCACCCCTCCACTTT.

The rearrangement joins TRBV27 to TRBJ2-7, with D maybe TRBD2 (6 bases). Germline V CDR1 and CDR2: MNHEY, SMNVEV (reference sequence). V was clipped by 2 bases and J by 5 bases, with 22 bases between them. This CDR3 contains 17 residues. The chain's CDR3 is CASSLRKGGLTANEQYF. DNA for the CDR3: TGTGCCAGCAGTTTACGTAAGGGAGGACTGACGGCTAACGAGCAGTACTTC.

The chain is built from TRBV10-3 and TRBJ2-1, with 7 positions matching TRBD1. CDR1 and CDR2 (germline): ENHRY, SYGVKD. With V trimmed by 4 bases and J by 4 bases, 16 bases remained unmatched. This CDR3 has 18 residues. CDR3 region: CAISGMSYRDSKYNEQFF. CDR3 DNA sequence: TGTGCCATCAGTGGGATGTCGTACCGGGACAGTAAATACAATGAGCAGTTCTTC.

V and J are TRBV11-2 and TRBJ2-7; D is possibly TRBD1 (5 bases). Per germline, CDR1 SGHAT and CDR2 FQNNGV. This CDR3 comprises 15 residues. V lost 0 bases to trimming and J lost 0 bases, with 9 bases between them. CDR3 nucleotides: TGTGCCAGCAGCTTAGAAGGGGATATCTCCTACGAGCAGTACTTC. It encodes CASSLEGDISYEQYF.

The CDR3 DNA reads TGTGCCAGCAGCTTGGCGGGGGGCGAAGTGAACACTGAAGCTTTCTTT. Residues: CASSLAGGEVNTEAFF. This chain joins TRBV5-6 and TRBJ1-1; TRBD1 might be the D (6 bases). Per germline, CDR1 SGHDT and CDR2 YYEEEE. The V end was cut by 0 bases, the J end by 0 bases, with 12 bases between. This CDR3 is built from 16 residues.

The rearrangement uses TRBV27 and TRBJ2-6; D is tentatively TRBD1 or TRBD2 (5 bases each). V gave up 5 bases and J gave up 1 base, with 9 bases separating them. CDR3 size: 15 residues. Germline lookup yields CDR1 MNHEY and CDR2 SMNVEV (reference sequence). CDR3 nucleotides: TGTGCCAGCAGTCCAGGGACGTCTGGGGCCAACGTCCTGACTTTC. The encoded protein is CASSPGTSGANVLTF.

Notes on this clone: The junction departs from germline at one end; a sequencing error may be responsible. This chain joins TRBV6-2 or TRBV6-3 and TRBJ1-1; D is unclear. CDR1 is MNHEY, CDR2 SVGEGT, per germline. This CDR3 has 13 residues. The CDR3 here is CASSYRRFSETFF. CDR3 DNA: TGTGCCAGCAGTTACCGTCGCTTCTCTGAAACTTTCTTT.

Notes on this clone: One end of the junction does not line up with germline, which may come from a read error. The CDR3 spells CASSEETGTAALF. Written as DNA, the CDR3 is TGTGCCAGCAGTGAAGAGACCGGGACAGCGGCCCTCTTT. This chain uses TRBV2 with TRBJ1-6, with 7 bases lining up with TRBD1. The CDR3 consists of 13 residues. Germline-derived CDR1 and CDR2 are SNHLY and FYNNEI.